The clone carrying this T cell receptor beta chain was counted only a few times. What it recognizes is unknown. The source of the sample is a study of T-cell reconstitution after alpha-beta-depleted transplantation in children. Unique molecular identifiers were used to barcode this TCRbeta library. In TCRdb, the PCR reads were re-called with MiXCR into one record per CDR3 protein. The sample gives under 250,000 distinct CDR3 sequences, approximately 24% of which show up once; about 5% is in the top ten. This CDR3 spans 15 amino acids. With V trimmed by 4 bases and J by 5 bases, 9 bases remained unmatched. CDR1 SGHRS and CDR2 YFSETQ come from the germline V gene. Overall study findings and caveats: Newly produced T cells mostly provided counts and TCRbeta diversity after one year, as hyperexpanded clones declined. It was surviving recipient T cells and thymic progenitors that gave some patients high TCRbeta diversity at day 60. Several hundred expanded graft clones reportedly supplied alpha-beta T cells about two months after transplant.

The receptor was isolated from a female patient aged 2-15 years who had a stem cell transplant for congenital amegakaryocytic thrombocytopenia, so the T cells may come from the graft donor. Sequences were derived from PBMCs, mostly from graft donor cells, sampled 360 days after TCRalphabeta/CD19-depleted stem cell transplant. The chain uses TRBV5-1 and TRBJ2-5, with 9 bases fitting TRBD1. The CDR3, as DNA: TGCGCCAGCAGCCTCGGGACAGGGCTCTCTGAGACCCAGTACTTC. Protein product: CASSLGTGLSETQYF.